This T cell receptor (beta chain) was recovered during a study of post-analysis software for immune sequencing data. General study points: Among four or five TRBV segments more frequent in patients than controls were TRBV5-6, TRBV5-1 and TRBV20-1.

Germline loops: CDR1 MNHEY, CDR2 SMNVEV (reference sequence). V gave up 3 bases and J gave up 12 bases; unmatched junction bases: 13. CDR3 length: 15 residues. A word on this clonotype: The antigen is undetermined.

Unique-molecular-identifier-tagged TCR beta cDNA libraries were used. MiXCR, applied by TCRdb to the PCR reads, yields one record per CDR3 protein. The table has 430,000 or so distinct CDR3 sequences, approximately 37% seen once. The receptor was isolated from a girl aged 2-10 years with multiple sclerosis. The chain recombines TRBV27 with TRBJ2-1; the match to TRBD2 covers 8 bases. The sequenced sample consisted of blood. The CDR3 region has the DNA TGTGCCAGCAGTTTTTACGGTTCTAGCGGGTCCTGGCAGTTCTTC. Its protein product is CASSFYGSSGSWQFF.